A selection of T cell receptor beta chains follows, all from one sample in a study of blood T cells in healthy people across ages. TCRdb re-analysed the 5' RACE reads in MiXCR, keeping a single row per CDR3 protein. The sample shows more than 1 million distinct CDR3 sequences, under 45% of them seen only once. Sequencing used blood. Receptors originate from a woman aged 55-70 years in good health. Each CDR3 is given with its conserved first and last residue. Fields, in order: D gene, clone size, J gene, V gene, CDR3 protein, CDR3 DNA. The D gene is left open where the match is weak. Rows give clone size only sometimes, using once, few, many, or a class for an expanded clone.

D: TRBD2; size: few; J: TRBJ2-3; V: TRBV28; CDR3: CASNQLGGLAGSTDTQYF; DNA: TGTGCCAGCAATCAGCTGGGGGGACTAGCGGGGAGCACAGATACGCAGTATTTT
D: TRBD2; size: few; J: TRBJ2-2; V: TRBV20-1; CDR3: CSATSGRAGTGELFF; DNA: TGCAGTGCTACTAGCGGGAGGGCTGGCACCGGGGAGCTGTTTTTT
D: NA; size: few; J: TRBJ2-7; V: TRBV20-1; CDR3: CSATTDPSYEQYF; DNA: TGCAGTGCCACAACGGACCCGTCCTACGAGCAGTACTTC
D: NA; size: NA; J: TRBJ2-3; V: TRBV6-5; CDR3: CASSYSPSEASTDTQYF; DNA: TGTGCCAGCAGTTACTCACCTTCCGAGGCCAGCACAGATACGCAGTATTTT
D: NA; size: NA; J: TRBJ2-7; V: TRBV5-1; CDR3: CASSEGGVSYEQYF; DNA: TGCGCCAGCAGCGAAGGTGGGGTCTCCTACGAGCAGTACTTC
D: TRBD1; size: once; J: TRBJ1-2; V: TRBV28; CDR3: CASSTYSPGQGAGYGYTF; DNA: TGTGCCAGCAGCACATACTCACCGGGACAGGGGGCTGGGTATGGCTACACCTTC
D: NA; size: few; J: TRBJ2-3; V: TRBV21-1; CDR3: CASSQQMAGADTQYF; DNA: TGTGCCAGCAGCCAGCAAATGGCAGGGGCAGATACGCAGTATTTT
D: TRBD2; size: NA; J: TRBJ2-1; V: TRBV20-1; CDR3: CSARDSWTSGVGEQFF; DNA: TGCAGTGCTAGAGATAGTTGGACTAGCGGGGTTGGTGAGCAGTTCTTC
D: NA; size: NA; J: TRBJ1-5; V: TRBV12-3/TRBV12-4; CDR3: CASSLNLAGGGNQPQHF; DNA: TGTGCCAGCAGTTTAAATTTGGCCGGGGGTGGCAATCAGCCCCAGCATTTT
D: TRBD2; size: few; J: TRBJ2-3; V: TRBV10-3; CDR3: CATTGGDTQYF; DNA: TGTGCCACCACGGGGGGAGATACGCAGTATTTT
D: NA; size: NA; J: TRBJ1-6; V: TRBV28; CDR3: CASRRSAGSPLHF; DNA: TGTGCCAGCAGGAGATCGGCCGGTTCACCCCTCCACTTT
D: NA; size: few; J: TRBJ2-7; V: TRBV7-2; CDR3: CASSLATGLPVYEQYF; DNA: TGTGCCAGCAGCTTAGCGACAGGACTACCCGTCTACGAGCAGTACTTC
D: NA; size: NA; J: TRBJ2-3; V: TRBV7-3; CDR3: CTSSLLAARTDTQYF; DNA: TGTACCAGCAGCTTATTAGCGGCTCGCACAGATACGCAGTATTTT
D: NA; size: NA; J: TRBJ2-1; V: TRBV6-1; CDR3: CASSEVPRDEQFF; DNA: TGTGCCAGCAGTGAAGTGCCGAGGGATGAGCAGTTCTTC
D: NA; size: NA; J: TRBJ2-2; V: TRBV6-5; CDR3: CASSYIQGPTGELFF; DNA: TGTGCCAGCAGTTACATACAGGGCCCCACCGGGGAGCTGTTTTTT
D: NA; size: NA; J: TRBJ2-7; V: TRBV4-2; CDR3: CASSQDRQDYEQYF; DNA: TGTGCCAGCAGCCAAGACAGGCAAGACTACGAGCAGTACTTC
D: NA; size: NA; J: TRBJ2-3; V: TRBV4-2; CDR3: CASSPPAGQDTQYF; DNA: TGTGCCAGCAGCCCTCCGGCCGGGCAAGATACGCAGTATTTT
D: NA; size: many; J: TRBJ1-5; V: TRBV12-3/TRBV12-4; CDR3: CASSFSNQPQHF; DNA: TGTGCCAGCAGTTTCAGCAATCAGCCCCAGCATTTT
D: NA; size: NA; J: TRBJ2-7; V: TRBV12-3/TRBV12-4; CDR3: CASSYGPLAGEQYF; DNA: TGTGCCAGCAGTTACGGGCCTCTTGCGGGCGAGCAGTACTTC
D: TRBD1; size: NA; J: TRBJ2-7; V: TRBV10-1; CDR3: CASSDGTGAGYEQYF; DNA: TGCGCCAGCAGTGACGGGACAGGGGCTGGGTACGAGCAGTACTTC
D: NA; size: NA; J: TRBJ1-3; V: TRBV20-1; CDR3: CSASDDERANTIYF; DNA: TGCAGTGCTAGTGACGATGAGAGGGCGAACACCATATATTTT
D: NA; size: NA; J: TRBJ1-2; V: TRBV2; CDR3: CASSEVMGSGDYGYTF; DNA: TGTGCCAGCAGTGAAGTCATGGGCTCCGGGGACTATGGCTACACCTTC
D: NA; size: NA; J: TRBJ1-1; V: TRBV7-3; CDR3: CASSLGHMNTEAFF; DNA: TGTGCCAGCAGCTTAGGGCATATGAACACTGAAGCTTTCTTT
D: NA; size: few; J: TRBJ2-1; V: TRBV29-1; CDR3: CSGRDAAYNEQFF; DNA: TGCAGCGGCCGGGACGCCGCCTACAATGAGCAGTTCTTC
D: NA; size: many; J: TRBJ2-3; V: TRBV28; CDR3: CASQGKDTQYF; DNA: TGTGCCTCCCAAGGGAAAGATACGCAGTATTTT
D: NA; size: NA; J: TRBJ2-3; V: TRBV21-1; CDR3: CASSSTRSTSTDTQYF; DNA: TGTGCCAGCAGCAGTACTAGATCGACTAGCACAGATACGCAGTATTTT
D: NA; size: NA; J: TRBJ2-7; V: TRBV16; CDR3: CASSQFWEPPYNEQYF; DNA: TGTGCCAGCAGCCAATTTTGGGAACCGCCCTACAATGAGCAGTACTTC
D: NA; size: NA; J: TRBJ2-2; V: TRBV5-5; CDR3: CASSEVVNTGELFF; DNA: TGTGCCAGCAGCGAGGTAGTCAACACCGGGGAGCTGTTTTTT
D: TRBD2; size: few; J: TRBJ2-1; V: TRBV7-2; CDR3: CASSLGLAETREQFF; DNA: TGTGCCAGCAGCTTGGGACTAGCGGAAACGAGGGAGCAGTTCTTC
D: NA; size: few; J: TRBJ1-2; V: TRBV6-1; CDR3: CASSDPGRIYGYTF; DNA: TGTGCCAGCAGTGATCCCGGACGGATCTATGGCTACACCTTC
D: TRBD2; size: NA; J: TRBJ2-1; V: TRBV20-1; CDR3: CSAPLPTSGRWDEQFF; DNA: TGCAGTGCCCCGCTCCCGACTAGCGGGAGGTGGGATGAGCAGTTCTTC
D: NA; size: once; J: TRBJ2-5; V: TRBV25-1; CDR3: CASSETIGEQYF; DNA: TGTGCCAGCAGTGAAACCATTGGTGAGCAGTACTTC
D: TRBD2; size: few; J: TRBJ2-1; V: TRBV29-1; CDR3: CSVGGGLAGSYNEQFF; DNA: TGCAGCGTTGGAGGGGGACTAGCGGGATCCTACAATGAGCAGTTCTTC
D: NA; size: NA; J: TRBJ2-5; V: TRBV5-6; CDR3: CASSLVVGSGETQYF; DNA: TGTGCCAGCAGCTTGGTGGTGGGGAGCGGAGAGACCCAGTACTTC
D: NA; size: few; J: TRBJ2-7; V: TRBV21-1; CDR3: CASSKGRDRVSYEQYF; DNA: TGTGCCAGCAGCAAAGGTCGGGACAGAGTTTCCTACGAGCAGTACTTC
D: TRBD2; size: NA; J: TRBJ2-4; V: TRBV11-2; CDR3: CASSFLRGTSGARGENIQYF; DNA: TGTGCCAGCAGCTTCCTTAGAGGGACTAGCGGAGCGAGGGGCGAAAACATTCAGTACTTC
D: TRBD2; size: NA; J: TRBJ2-7; V: TRBV7-9; CDR3: CASSSHDWGGPRAYEQYF; DNA: TGTGCCAGCAGCTCCCACGATTGGGGGGGACCCAGGGCCTACGAGCAGTACTTC
D: NA; size: NA; J: TRBJ2-5; V: TRBV28; CDR3: CASSLSTAETQYF; DNA: TGTGCCAGCAGTTTGTCGACAGCAGAGACCCAGTACTTC
D: NA; size: NA; J: TRBJ2-1; V: TRBV5-1; CDR3: CASSSEGLAPSDEQFF; DNA: TGCGCCAGCAGCTCAGAGGGGCTAGCCCCGAGCGATGAGCAGTTCTTC
D: TRBD2; size: NA; J: TRBJ2-1; V: TRBV6-6; CDR3: CASSYSTVAGEQFF; DNA: TGTGCCAGCAGTTACTCGACGGTAGCGGGAGAGCAGTTCTTC
D: TRBD2; size: NA; J: TRBJ2-1; V: TRBV7-8; CDR3: CASSPQVAGRYNEQFF; DNA: TGTGCCAGCAGCCCCCAAGTAGCGGGACGTTACAATGAGCAGTTCTTC
D: NA; size: few; J: TRBJ2-7; V: TRBV5-1; CDR3: CASSLGQAFSSYNEQYF; DNA: TGCGCCAGCAGCTTGGGGCAGGCATTTAGCTCCTACAATGAGCAGTACTTC
D: TRBD1; size: once; J: TRBJ2-7; V: TRBV28; CDR3: CASSLWGGQGEYEQYF; DNA: TGTGCCAGCAGTTTATGGGGGGGACAGGGCGAATACGAGCAGTACTTC
D: NA; size: NA; J: TRBJ2-3; V: TRBV3-1; CDR3: CASKHLMGGDTQYF; DNA: TGTGCCAGCAAACATCTAATGGGGGGAGATACGCAGTATTTT
D: NA; size: NA; J: TRBJ2-3; V: TRBV11-2; CDR3: CASSLVVMRGDTQYF; DNA: TGTGCCAGCAGCTTAGTAGTCATGCGGGGAGATACGCAGTATTTT
D: NA; size: few; J: TRBJ2-1; V: TRBV5-1; CDR3: CASSWGLAANEQFF; DNA: TGCGCCAGCAGCTGGGGGCTAGCGGCCAATGAGCAGTTCTTC
D: TRBD2; size: NA; J: TRBJ2-7; V: TRBV6-5; CDR3: CASSYSGLAGAAYEQYF; DNA: TGTGCCAGCAGTTACTCAGGTCTAGCGGGCGCCGCCTACGAGCAGTACTTC
D: TRBD2; size: NA; J: TRBJ2-1; V: TRBV20-1; CDR3: CSARGDWREVYNEQFF; DNA: TGCAGTGCTAGGGGGGACTGGCGGGAGGTATACAATGAGCAGTTCTTC
D: NA; size: NA; J: TRBJ1-1; V: TRBV25-1; CDR3: CASSPAVGMNTEAFF; DNA: TGTGCCAGCAGTCCCGCGGTTGGGATGAACACTGAAGCTTTCTTT
D: NA; size: NA; J: TRBJ2-1; V: TRBV9; CDR3: CGSSVATENEQFF; DNA: TGTGGCAGCAGCGTAGCGACAGAGAATGAGCAGTTCTTC
D: NA; size: few; J: TRBJ2-1; V: TRBV29-1; CDR3: CSVERAGNEQFF; DNA: TGCAGCGTTGAAAGGGCCGGGAATGAGCAGTTCTTC
D: TRBD1; size: NA; J: TRBJ2-7; V: TRBV9; CDR3: CASSVGTGGSDEQYF; DNA: TGTGCCAGCAGCGTAGGGACAGGGGGCTCGGACGAGCAGTACTTC
D: NA; size: NA; J: TRBJ2-1; V: TRBV7-2; CDR3: CASSSLWGAYNEQFF; DNA: TGTGCCAGCAGTTCATTATGGGGAGCCTACAATGAGCAGTTCTTC
D: NA; size: few; J: TRBJ2-3; V: TRBV28; CDR3: CASSLYGLGSADTQYF; DNA: TGTGCCAGCAGTTTATATGGGTTGGGGAGCGCAGATACGCAGTATTTT
D: TRBD1; size: many; J: TRBJ2-7; V: TRBV7-9; CDR3: CASSPGQGVSYEQYF; DNA: TGTGCCAGCAGCCCTGGACAGGGGGTGTCCTACGAGCAGTACTTC
D: NA; size: NA; J: TRBJ2-3; V: TRBV21-1; CDR3: CASPDRDTQYF; DNA: TGTGCCAGCCCCGACAGGGATACGCAGTATTTT
D: TRBD1; size: few; J: TRBJ2-7; V: TRBV15; CDR3: CATSRATGRGYGQYF; DNA: TGTGCCACCAGCAGAGCGACAGGGAGAGGCTACGGGCAGTACTTC
D: NA; size: few; J: TRBJ2-3; V: TRBV24-1; CDR3: CATSDPPGHTDTQYF; DNA: TGTGCCACCAGTGATCCCCCCGGACACACAGATACGCAGTATTTT